This paragraph covers one T cell receptor beta chain sequence. Its matching antigen is unknown. This sample was taken from a study of OX40 agonist ivuxolimab in advanced cancers. Study results and caveats: Normalized T-cell clonal expansion was also low in some nonresponders.

V was clipped by 2 bases and J by 9 bases, with 17 bases between them. The CDR3 has 15 amino acids. Germline CDR1 and CDR2: SGHTA and FQGTGA. The method was immunoSEQ multiplex PCR; TCRdb's version includes in-frame clones alone and lacks a portion of them. The sample lists just over 90,000 clones, 85% to 95% occurring once. Sequenced material: CD4+ or CD8+ T cells sorted from blood, taken in a trial of the OX40 agonist ivuxolimab. The sequence derives from an adult with an advanced solid tumor such as melanoma, head and neck, liver or kidney cancer. This rearrangement joins TRBV7-3 to TRBJ2-1; possibly TRBD1 or TRBD2 for D (6 bases each). The CDR3 coding sequence is TGTGCCAGCAGCTTAGGGCGTCCGGGGGCGGGTGAGCAGTTCTTC. It translates to CASSLGRPGAGEQFF.